The 26 T cell receptor beta chains in this list originate from one sample, sequenced in a study of shared clonotypes between healthy human individuals. Some clones are missing from TCRdb's copy, which holds only in-frame ones; the method was immunoSEQ multiplex PCR. Of around 1,100,000 clones listed, 77% are singletons. Specimen: memory CD4+ T cells from PBMCs. The sample's subset: CD45RA-negative fraction. The receptors come from a man aged 18 to 30 in good health. Some clones in this sample may be carry-over from other donors' samples.

The chain couples TRBV5-4 to TRBJ2-5; possibly TRBD1 for D (6 bases). Germline CDR1 is SGHNT and CDR2 is YYREEE (reference sequence). This CDR3 is built from 15 residues. With 4 bases removed from V and 2 bases from J, the gap between germline ends came to 15 bases. The CDR3: CASSPSRGRQETQYF. In DNA, the CDR3 is TGTGCCAGCAGCCCGTCCAGGGGAAGGCAAGAGACCCAGTACTTC. Supplemented by reference TRBV5-4 and TRBJ2-5, the full variable domain reads ETGVTQSPTHLIKTRGQQVTLRCSSQSGHNTVSWYQQALGQGPQFIFQYYREEENGRGNFPPRFSGLQFPNYSSELNVNALELDDSALYLCASSPSRGRQETQYFGPGTRLLVL.

The chain is built from TRBV29-1 and TRBJ2-1, with TRBD2 matching 8 bases. The CDR3 has 16 amino acids. Germline V gene sequence: CDR1 SQVTM, CDR2 ANQGSEA. J gave up 8 bases and V 1 base, and 13 bases lay outside the gene matches. The CDR3 nucleotides read TGCAGCGTTGAAGGTAGTTTTTGGACTAGCCTCGATGAGCAGTTCTTC. It encodes CSVEGSFWTSLDEQFF.

Note on this clone: It is likely a read error: a sequence one base away is far more abundant. The chain is built from TRBV14 and TRBJ2-4, with TRBD1 identical over 9 bases. The V gene's germline CDR1 is SGHDN and CDR2 FVKESK. The CDR3 is 14 amino acids. CDR3 sequence (DNA): TGTGCCAGCGGCCAGGGGACAGGGAAAAACATTCAGTACTTC. Amino acid sequence: CASGQGTGKNIQYF. The full variable domain, with the rest looked up from reference TRBV14 and TRBJ2-4, is EAGVTQFPSHSVIEKGQTVTLRCDPISGHDNLYWYRRVMGKEIKFLLHFVKESKQDESGMPNNRFLAERTGGTYSTLKVQPAELEDSGVYFCASGQGTGKNIQYFGAGTRLSVL.

This clone was picked up a small number of times. The chain links TRBV4-3 to TRBJ1-4, with D possibly being TRBD1 (6 bases). In germline, CDR1 is LGHNA, CDR2 YSLEER. V lost 0 bases and J lost 4, with 12 bases in between. The CDR3 totals 16 residues. CDR3 protein: CASSQDWGTHNEKLFF. The CDR3, as DNA: TGCGCCAGCAGCCAAGATTGGGGGACACATAATGAAAAACTGTTTTTT.

This clone has a single count. This sequence joins TRBV5-1 and TRBJ2-1; D is uncertain. V shed 0 bases and J shed 0 bases, with 10 bases lying between them. CDR1 and CDR2 from the germline V gene are SGHRS and YFSETQ. This CDR3 has 16 residues. The chain's CDR3 is CASSLGVGTSYNEQFF. The CDR3 DNA reads as TGCGCCAGCAGCTTGGGGGTGGGAACCTCCTACAATGAGCAGTTCTTC.

In its sample, this clone was seen once. One junction end does not reproduce the germline sequence, and a read error may be involved. The chain recombines TRBV27 with TRBJ1-1; a weak D match, TRBD1 (5 bases). CDR1 MNHEY and CDR2 SMNVEV come from the germline V gene (reference sequence). The CDR3 is made up of 17 amino acids. The chain's CDR3 is CASSLFRVPYMNTEAFF. Here the CDR3 DNA reads TGTGCCAGCAGTTTATTCAGGGTCCCCTACATGAATACTGAAGCTTTCTTT.

The table lists this clone with a few counts. This chain links TRBV7-2 with TRBJ1-4, with D tentatively TRBD1 (5 bases). CDR1 and CDR2 (germline): SGHTA, FQGNSA. The CDR3 covers 15 residues. The V and J ends lost 3 bases and 8 bases respectively, with 16 bases between them. CDR3 residues: CASSLGGSLREKLFF. The CDR3 DNA is TGTGCCAGCAGCTTGGGGGGATCCCTGCGGGAAAAACTGTTTTTT.

Only a few counts were recorded for this clone. J is TRBJ2-1 and V is TRBV7-8, with 10 nucleotides matching TRBD2. This CDR3 region has 16 residues. CDR1 SGHVS and CDR2 FQNEAQ come from the germline V gene. V lost 5 bases to trimming and J lost 5 bases; unmatched junction nucleotides: 9. The chain's CDR3 is CASSTRTSGDDNEQFF. DNA for the CDR3: TGTGCCAGCAGCACCAGGACTAGCGGAGATGACAATGAGCAGTTCTTC.

The chain uses TRBV27 and TRBJ1-5; 12 positions agree with TRBD1. Losses at the gene ends were 5 bases for V and 0 bases for J; bases not matched to a gene: 8. Germline V gene data show CDR1 as MNHEY and CDR2 as SMNVEV (reference sequence). This CDR3 region has 18 residues. CDR3 loop: CASSKGQGALNSNQPQHF. CDR3 DNA: TGTGCCAGCAGTAAGGGACAGGGGGCTTTGAATAGCAATCAGCCCCAGCATTTT.

The CDR3: CASSQDRGGREQYF. CDR3 nucleotide sequence: TGCGCCAGCAGCCAAGATCGGGGGGGGCGTGAGCAGTACTTC. The V and J genes are TRBV4-1 and TRBJ2-7; 8 nucleotides agree with TRBD2. Germline-derived CDR1 and CDR2 are MGHRA and YSYEKL. Germline trimming cut 0 bases from V and 7 bases from J; bases unmatched to any gene: 5. The CDR3 runs 14 residues.

The rearrangement uses TRBV28 and TRBJ2-1; 10 nucleotides align to TRBD2. CDR1 and CDR2 from the germline V gene are MDHEN and SYDVKM. The CDR3 spans 15 residues. The V and J ends lost 5 bases and 3 bases, in that order; junction bases with no gene match: 4. CDR3 residues: CASSQRTSGYNEQFF. CDR3 nucleotide sequence: TGTGCCAGCAGTCAACGGACTAGCGGCTACAATGAGCAGTTCTTC. The full variable domain, with the rest looked up from reference TRBV28 and TRBJ2-1, is DVKVTQSSRYLVKRTGEKVFLECVQDMDHENMFWYRQDPGLGLRLIYFSYDVKMKEKGDIPEGYSVSREKKERFSLILESASTNQTSMYLCASSQRTSGYNEQFFGPGTRLTVL.

V gene TRBV7-2 combines with J gene TRBJ2-7, with D perhaps matching TRBD1 or TRBD2 (5 bases each). CDR3 length equals 12 residues. The germline V gene has CDR1 SGHTA and CDR2 FQGNSA. The V and J ends lost 5 bases and 7 bases respectively, with 12 bases between them. The CDR3 here is CASSPGWGEQYF. CDR3 nucleotide sequence: TGTGCCAGCAGCCCCGGTTGGGGGGAGCAGTACTTC. Combining the CDR3 with reference TRBV7-2 and TRBJ2-7 gives the whole variable domain GAGVSQSPSNKVTEKGKDVELRCDPISGHTALYWYRQSLGQGLEFLIYFQGNSAPDKSGLPSDRFSAERTGGSVSTLTIQRTQQEDSAVYLCASSPGWGEQYFGPGTRLTVT.

The chain employs TRBV5-1 and TRBJ2-1; 14 nucleotides agree with TRBD2. J lost 9 bases, V lost 0 bases, and 2 bases had no gene match. There are 15 residues in the CDR3. Germline V gene sequence: CDR1 SGHRS, CDR2 YFSETQ. The CDR3 coding sequence is TGCGCCAGCAGCTTGGACGGACTAGCGGGAGGTGAGCAGTTCTTC. Translated, it gives CASSLDGLAGGEQFF.

This clone was seen only once. The V call is TRBV28, the J call TRBJ2-1, with TRBD2 as a possible D gene (5 bases). Trimming took off 3 bases at V and 3 bases at J, with 6 bases between the two ends. The CDR3 has 13 residues. CDR1 is MDHEN, CDR2 SYDVKM, per germline. CDR3 protein: CASSFGGYNEQFF. The CDR3 nucleotides read TGTGCCAGCAGTTTTGGAGGCTACAATGAGCAGTTCTTC.

Regarding this clone: This same CDR3 is encoded by further DNA sequences in the sample. This sequence joins TRBV7-9 and TRBJ2-7, with D tentatively TRBD1 (6 bases). Trimming removed 1 base at V and 6 bases at J, with 7 bases between. The CDR3 is made up of 12 amino acids. Germline-derived CDR1 and CDR2 are SEHNR and FQNEAQ (reference sequence). CDR3 sequence (DNA): TGTGCCAGCAGCTTAGGAGGGGGCGAGCAGTACTTC. Translated, it gives CASSLGGGEQYF.

DNA of the CDR3: TGTGCCAGCAGTCTCCATCAACAGAACACTGAAGCTTTCTTT. Translated: CASSLHQQNTEAFF. J is TRBJ1-1 and V is TRBV28; D remains unclear. This CDR3 has 14 residues. With 5 bases removed from V and 1 base from J, the gap between germline ends came to 11 bases. The germline gives CDR1 MDHEN, CDR2 SYDVKM.

To note about this clone: This may be a read error, as it is one base from a much larger clone. The chain recombines TRBV5-4 with TRBJ2-7, with TRBD2 as a possible D gene (6 bases). Trimming took off 2 bases at V and 3 bases at J, with 15 bases between the two ends. The CDR3 extends over 15 amino acids. Per the germline V gene, CDR1 is SGHNT and CDR2 is YYREEE (reference sequence). The CDR3, as DNA: TGTGCCAGCAGCTTAGGCGGGGCGAGCTACTACGAGCAGTACTTC. Translation gives CASSLGGASYYEQYF.

The chain carries TRBV27 and TRBJ2-2; D not resolved. This CDR3 spans 13 amino acids. CDR1 MNHEY and CDR2 SMNVEV come from the germline V gene (reference sequence). In DNA, the CDR3 is TGTGTCTTAGGCTTTTTCGACACCGGGGAGCTGTTTTTT. This sequence encodes CVLGFFDTGELFF.

This chain connects TRBV19 to TRBJ2-5; TRBD2 matches at 10 bases. Matching the DNA end better, TRBJ2-7 makes the J call doubtful. CDR3 length: 15 amino acids. Germline loops: CDR1 LNHDA, CDR2 SQIVND (reference sequence). In nucleotides, the CDR3 is TGTGCCAGTAGTATGACTAGCGGGTCCTCCTACGAGCAGTACTTC. Translating it yields CASSMTSGSSYEQYF.

The chain links TRBV18 to TRBJ2-3; D possibly corresponds to TRBD2 (6 bases). This CDR3 has 19 residues. Trimming left V 1 base short and J 5 bases short, with 25 bases between. In germline, CDR1 is KGHSH, CDR2 LQKENI. CDR3 nucleotide sequence: TGTGCCAGCTCACCACGGAGCGGGTCGGGATCCCTGGAGAAAGATACGCAGTATTTT. It encodes CASSPRSGSGSLEKDTQYF.

This clone was counted only a few times. This chain links TRBV19 with TRBJ1-5, with D hard to call. The CDR3 loop spans 15 amino acids. Between the trimmed V and J ends, which lost 7 bases and 7 bases, there was a span of 20 bases. Germline V CDR1 and CDR2: LNHDA, SQIVND (reference sequence). CDR3 DNA: TGTGCCAGTACCTCCCCGCAGGCGGGAATACAGCCCCAGCATTTT. The encoded protein is CASTSPQAGIQPQHF.

The chain links TRBV11-3 to TRBJ1-3; 8 bases align to TRBD1. V lost 1 base, J lost 10 bases, and 12 bases stayed unmatched. Germline CDR1 SGHNT, CDR2 YENEEA. The CDR3 length is 16 residues. CDR3 DNA sequence: TGTGCCAGCAGCTTAGGGACAGGGAAACTACCTTCTACCATATATTTT. Translated: CASSLGTGKLPSTIYF.

The chain links TRBV6-6 to TRBJ2-7, with 8 bases fitting TRBD2. The V and J ends lost 7 bases and 0 bases, in that order; junction bases with no gene match: 11. The CDR3 sequence is 16 residues long. Germline V CDR1 and CDR2: MNHNY, SVGAGI (reference sequence). The CDR3 spells CASTPREGVDSYEQYF. In DNA, the CDR3 is TGTGCCAGCACGCCCCGGGAGGGGGTGGACTCCTACGAGCAGTACTTC.

This clone occurred a few times. The V call is TRBV30, the J call TRBJ2-2; D call uncertain. Germline V gene lookup returns CDR1 GTSNPN and CDR2 SVGIG (reference sequence). V shed 4 bases and J shed 4 bases, with 4 bases lying between them. The CDR3 spans 11 residues. This CDR3 reads CAWTGTGELFF. Here the CDR3 DNA reads TGTGCCTGGACGGGCACCGGGGAGCTGTTTTTT.

The chain combines TRBV27 with TRBJ2-4; D call uncertain. V lost 2 bases to trimming and J lost 9 bases, with 11 bases between them. Germline lookup yields CDR1 MNHEY and CDR2 SMNVEV (reference sequence). The CDR3 contains 13 residues. CDR3 sequence reads: CASSLIPESIQYF. Here the CDR3 DNA reads TGTGCCAGCAGTTTAATTCCCGAAAGCATTCAGTACTTC.

The chain recombines TRBV9 with TRBJ2-5; 7 nucleotides match TRBD2. Germline trimming cut 0 bases from V and 4 bases from J; bases unmatched to any gene: 6. Looked up from germline, CDR1 is SGDLS and CDR2 is YYNGEE. CDR3 length equals 15 residues. DNA of the CDR3: TGTGCCAGCAGCGTAGGGGCAGAGCGGGGAGAGACCCAGTACTTC. Protein product: CASSVGAERGETQYF.